Below are 3 T cell receptor beta chains sequenced from a single sample in a study of blood T cell repertoires in COVID-19. The table came from immunoSEQ multiplex PCR; TCRdb's copy has only in-frame clones and leaves some out. The sample contains 200,000 to 250,000 clones, approximately 85% of which appear only once. Sample: peripheral blood. All receptors come from a middle-aged man with acute or convalescent COVID-19.

The V call is TRBV28, the J call TRBJ1-1; TRBD1 agrees at 9 bases. The CDR3 totals 17 residues. The ends lost 5 bases at V and 2 bases at J; junction bases unmatched: 12. The V gene's germline CDR1 is MDHEN and CDR2 SYDVKM. The CDR3 DNA reads TGTGCCAGCAGTACCGATCTCCGGGACAGGGCTAACACTGAAGCTTTCTTT. This gives the protein CASSTDLRDRANTEAFF.

The V call is TRBV6-6, the J call TRBJ1-6; perhaps TRBD1 as D (5 bases). In germline, CDR1 is MNHNY, CDR2 SVGAGI (reference sequence). Trimming removed 5 bases from V and 7 bases from J, with 24 bases in between. The CDR3 totals 18 residues. This CDR3 is CASSPLSGLLTENSPLHF. CDR3 nucleotide sequence: TGTGCCAGCAGTCCGCTATCGGGACTATTAACAGAAAATTCACCCCTCCACTTT.

The rearrangement uses TRBV11-2 and TRBJ1-4, with D perhaps matching TRBD1 (6 bases). The CDR3 loop spans 14 amino acids. The germline CDR1 and CDR2 sequences are SGHAT and FQNNGV. Trimming shortened V by 5 bases and J by 7 bases, and 14 bases separated the two germline ends. The CDR3 sequence: CASSLRQVSEKLFF. In DNA form, the CDR3 reads TGTGCCAGCAGCCTCCGACAGGTCTCTGAAAAACTGTTTTTT. The full variable domain, in which reference TRBV11-2 and TRBJ1-4 provide the parts outside the CDR3, is EAGVAQSPRYKIIEKRQSVAFWCNPISGHATLYWYQQILGQGPKLLIQFQNNGVVDDSQLPKDRFSAERLKGVDSTLKIQPAKLEDSAVYLCASSLRQVSEKLFFGSGTQLSVL.